Shown below are 22 T cell receptor beta chains from a single sample sequenced in a study of shared clonotypes between healthy human individuals. Some clones are missing from TCRdb's copy, which holds only in-frame ones; the method was immunoSEQ multiplex PCR. This table holds about 2.4 million clones, more than 80% found once. Specimen: naive CD4+ T cells sorted from blood. Noted subset: CD45RA+ positively selected. These receptors originate from a man aged 18-30 years in good health.

The sample holds one count of this clone. The genes are TRBV5-3 and TRBJ2-7; 8 nucleotides agree with TRBD1. TRBV5-3 has ORF status, its function being uncertain. J gave up 2 bases and V 4 bases, and 5 bases lay outside the gene matches. The CDR3 covers 14 residues. The chain's CDR3 is CARSGDRQTYEQYF. CDR3 nucleotides: TGTGCCAGAAGCGGGGACAGGCAGACCTACGAGCAGTACTTC.

The rearrangement links TRBV5-4 to TRBJ2-1; 9 nucleotides line up with TRBD1. The trim removed 6 bases at V and 2 bases at J, leaving 6 bases unmatched. This CDR3 is 15 amino acids long. The germline CDR1 and CDR2 sequences are SGHNT and YYREEE (reference sequence). In nucleotides, the CDR3 is TGTGCCAGCACCACGGACAGGGGTGCCTACAATGAGCAGTTCTTC. Translated: CASTTDRGAYNEQFF. The full variable domain, in which reference TRBV5-4 and TRBJ2-1 provide the parts outside the CDR3, is ETGVTQSPTHLIKTRGQQVTLRCSSQSGHNTVSWYQQALGQGPQFIFQYYREEENGRGNFPPRFSGLQFPNYSSELNVNALELDDSALYLCASTTDRGAYNEQFFGPGTRLTVL.

The chain is built from TRBV12-5 and TRBJ2-7; a weak D match, TRBD1 (5 bases). This CDR3 is 17 amino acids long. CDR1 is LGHNT, CDR2 FRNRAP, per germline. V lost 0 bases, J lost 0 bases, and 15 bases lay in between. The CDR3 nucleotides read TGTGCTAGTGGTTTGGTACGTCTAGGGGATAACTCCTACGAGCAGTACTTC. This gives the protein CASGLVRLGDNSYEQYF.

This chain connects TRBV30 to TRBJ1-6, with TRBD1 as a possible D gene (6 bases). Germline values: CDR1 GTSNPN, CDR2 SVGIG (reference sequence). Between the trimmed V and J ends, which lost 4 bases and 6 bases, there was a span of 13 bases. There are 14 residues in the CDR3. The CDR3 nucleotides are TGTGCCTGGAAGGGGGGTGGATCTAATTCACCCCTCCACTTT. This codes for CAWKGGGSNSPLHF.

In this sample, this clone turned up once. The J gene is TRBJ1-6, the V gene TRBV6-1; the D is unclear. Trimming removed 4 bases at V and 8 bases at J, with 21 bases between. CDR1 is MNHNS, CDR2 SASEGT, per germline. This CDR3 spans 17 amino acids. CDR3 residues: CASSAGYSAVVDSPLHF. The DNA for the CDR3 is TGTGCCAGCAGTGCCGGATACAGTGCCGTCGTTGATTCACCCCTCCACTTT.

This chain links TRBV21-1 with TRBJ2-3; no DNA check was done on the table's D call, TRBD1. TRBV21-1 has pseudogene status. The CDR3 is made up of 16 amino acids. CDR3 residues: CASISVTIPSTDTQYF. The CDR3 nucleotides read TGTGCCAGCATATCAGTTACAATTCCTAGCACAGATACGCAGTATTTT.

V usage is TRBV10-3 and J usage is TRBJ2-3; 8 nucleotides line up with TRBD1. The CDR3 extends over 17 amino acids. Germline values: CDR1 ENHRY, CDR2 SYGVKD. Unmatched junction bases numbered 8, after V lost 3 bases and J lost 0 bases. The CDR3 loop is CAISDHDRGVSTDTQYF. CDR3 nucleotides: TGTGCCATCAGTGACCACGACAGGGGAGTGAGCACAGATACGCAGTATTTT.

The rearrangement uses TRBV10-3 and TRBJ2-7; TRBD2 matches 12 bases. Germline CDR1 and CDR2: ENHRY and SYGVKD. The CDR3 loop spans 16 amino acids. Trimming cost V 3 bases and J 2 bases; bases outside gene matches: 5. In DNA form, the CDR3 reads TGTGCCATCAGTGACGGACTAGCGGGGTCGGCCTACGAGCAGTACTTC. This translates into CAISDGLAGSAYEQYF.

V is TRBV5-1 and J is TRBJ2-7, with D perhaps matching TRBD1 or TRBD2 (5 bases each). V was trimmed by 0 bases and J by 3 bases, leaving 19 bases between them. Germline CDR1 SGHRS, CDR2 YFSETQ. The CDR3 is 17 amino acids. The CDR3 DNA is TGCGCCAGCAGCTTGGTTTCGGGGACGGGTACTTACTACGAGCAGTACTTC. Protein sequence: CASSLVSGTGTYYEQYF.

The chain couples TRBV28 to TRBJ2-2; a possible D gene is TRBD1 (7 bases). The germline gives CDR1 MDHEN, CDR2 SYDVKM. This CDR3 comprises 13 residues. Trimming removed 6 bases from V and 7 bases from J, with 12 bases in between. The CDR3 DNA follows: TGTGCCAGCAGGCGACAGGGACTCGGGGAGCTGTTTTTT. It codes for CASRRQGLGELFF.

The chain carries TRBV4-3 and TRBJ2-1; either TRBD1 or TRBD2 may fit D (5 bases each). The germline V and J ends were trimmed by 0 bases and 13 bases, with 13 bases remaining between them. Germline assignment: CDR1 LGHNA and CDR2 YSLEER. This CDR3 spans 13 amino acids. In DNA, the CDR3 is TGCGCCAGCAGCCAAGATCGGGGCGACCCACAGTTCTTC. Encoded protein: CASSQDRGDPQFF.

The genes are TRBV10-1 and TRBJ1-1, with 7 positions matching TRBD1. V shed 6 bases and J 4 bases; nucleotides not matched to a gene: 5. The CDR3 loop spans 13 amino acids. Germline V gene sequence: CDR1 WNHNN, CDR2 SYGVQD (reference sequence). The CDR3 nucleotides are TGCGCCAGCAGCGGACAGGACACCACTGAAGCTTTCTTT. Amino acids: CASSGQDTTEAFF.

The chain combines TRBV19 with TRBJ1-5; D remains unclear. The length of the CDR3 is 14 residues. CDR1 is LNHDA and CDR2 is SQIVND in the germline V gene (reference sequence). V was clipped by 5 bases and J by 2 bases, with 10 bases between them. The CDR3, as DNA: TGTGCCAGTAGTGAAGGGAGTCGCAATCAGCCCCAGCATTTT. This gives the protein CASSEGSRNQPQHF.

V and J are TRBV6-4 and TRBJ1-4, with D maybe TRBD1 (5 bases). With 0 bases removed from V and 8 bases from J, the gap between germline ends came to 19 bases. Germline assignment: CDR1 MRHNA and CDR2 SNTAGT. This CDR3 is 17 amino acids long. Here the CDR3 reads CASSDSGRHEWGEKLFF. The CDR3 DNA follows: TGTGCCAGCAGTGACTCAGGCCGCCACGAGTGGGGGGAAAAACTGTTTTTT.

The chain uses TRBV18 and TRBJ2-7; D may be TRBD1 or TRBD2 (5 bases each). Germline V lookup: CDR1 KGHSH, CDR2 LQKENI. The V gene lost 3 bases and the J gene lost 3 bases, with 15 bases spanning the gap. The CDR3 runs 15 residues. The CDR3 DNA sequence: TGTGCCAGCTCACCCGGCTGGGACGCTAACTACGAGCAGTACTTC. Its protein is CASSPGWDANYEQYF.

The rearrangement links TRBV19 to TRBJ1-2; 9 bases match TRBD1. V was clipped by 10 bases and J by 9 bases; unmatched bases: 24. CDR1 is LNHDA, CDR2 SQIVND, per germline (reference sequence). The length of the CDR3 is 17 residues. CDR3 residues: CATLDTSGTGSDSCYTF. In nucleotides, the CDR3 is TGTGCCACCTTGGACACTTCGGGGACAGGGTCCGACTCTTGCTACACCTTC.

This chain joins TRBV29-1 and TRBJ1-1, with a tentative D call TRBD1 (5 bases). There are 13 residues in the CDR3. The V end was cut by 2 bases, the J end by 11 bases, with 18 bases between. Germline V CDR1 and CDR2: SQVTM, ANQGSEA. The CDR3 DNA is TGCAGCGTTGAAACCCGGGGGTCAAGGTTGGCTTTCTTT. This translates into CSVETRGSRLAFF.

This clone was counted once. The gene calls are TRBV6-1 and TRBJ2-7; D is possibly TRBD1 (6 bases). CDR3 length: 14 residues. Germline CDR1 and CDR2: MNHNS and SASEGT. Trimming left V 5 bases short and J 5 bases short, with 16 bases between. CDR3 DNA sequence: TGTGCCAGCAGTCGCTCCCAGGGGAGCCACGAGCAGTACTTC. Its protein product is CASSRSQGSHEQYF.

This sequence joins TRBV7-2 and TRBJ2-2; TRBD2 matches at 14 bases. Germline V CDR1 and CDR2: SGHTA, FQGNSA. After removal of 6 bases from V and 6 bases from J, the junction contained 3 bases not matched to a gene. The CDR3 contains 15 residues. DNA of the CDR3: TGTGCCAGCAGGCGACTAGCGGGGGGGGCCGGGGAGCTGTTTTTT. Encoded protein: CASRRLAGGAGELFF.

The chain links TRBV21-1 to TRBJ1-4; TRBD1, the table's D call, lacks a check against the DNA. TRBV21-1 is given as a pseudogene. The CDR3 is 19 amino acids. CDR3 nucleotides: TGTGCCAGCAGCAAAGAAGTAACACAGGGAAGTGCAACTAATGAAAAACTGTTTTTT. Translation gives CASSKEVTQGSATNEKLFF.

Points on this clone: The junction and the germline gene differ at one end; a read error may be behind it. V is TRBV7-7 and J is TRBJ1-5; 8 positions agree with TRBD1. Germline V gene lookup returns CDR1 SSHAT and CDR2 FNYEAQ (reference sequence). The length of the CDR3 is 16 residues. The CDR3 nucleotides are TGTGCTAGCAGCTTAGTGGCAGGGGGCAGCGATCAGCCCCAGCATTTT. Translation: CASSLVAGGSDQPQHF.

About this clone: Other nucleotide sequences from this sample produce the same CDR3. The rearrangement uses TRBV5-1 and TRBJ1-3; D not certain. The length of the CDR3 is 15 residues. The germline V gene encodes CDR1 SGHRS and CDR2 YFSETQ. V shed 4 bases and J shed 4 bases, with 15 bases lying between them. The CDR3 protein is CASSLGSVSGNTIYF. The CDR3 DNA follows: TGCGCCAGCAGCCTTGGGAGCGTGTCGGGAAACACCATATATTTT.